This T cell receptor beta chain derives from a study of blood T cell repertoires in COVID-19. Overall study context: The samples span acute and convalescent COVID-19 from the United States, Italy and Spain. The analysed material was cDNA or gDNA that came from T cells, B-cell-depleted T cells, or PBMCs.

Per the original methods: Estimation of nucleated cell counts was performed using reference gene primer amplification. The protocol was immunoSEQ multiplex PCR, while the TCRdb copy is restricted to in-frame clones and leaves out a portion. That table supplies the V and J calls and clone size; D and trimming were determined from the DNA. The sample has about 240,000 clones, around four fifths seen once. Germline CDR1 and CDR2: SGHRS and YFSETQ. The CDR3 consists of 15 residues. V lost 4 bases and J lost 2, with 15 bases in between. The chain joins TRBV5-1 to TRBJ2-5, with D maybe TRBD2 (5 bases). Material: peripheral blood. The sequence came from a woman aged 55-75 years with active or convalescent COVID-19. In DNA, the CDR3 is TGCGCCAGCAGCCTGGAGGCGGCTTTTCAAGAGACCCAGTACTTC. This codes for CASSLEAAFQETQYF. Using reference TRBV5-1 and TRBJ2-5 for the parts outside the CDR3, the full variable domain is KAGVTQTPRYLIKTRGQQVTLSCSPISGHRSVSWYQQTPGQGLQFLFEYFSETQRNKGNFPGRFSGRQFSNSRSEMNVSTLELGDSALYLCASSLEAAFQETQYFGPGTRLLVL.